This T cell receptor beta chain was sequenced during a study of cytomegalovirus exposure and HLA in healthy donors. The CDR3 is made up of 15 amino acids. The germline V gene encodes CDR1 MNHEY and CDR2 SVGAGI. The J segment lost 6 bases and the V segment lost 5 bases, leaving 9 bases of the junction unmatched. PCR primers comprised 60 Vbeta and 13 Jbeta primers. Only in-frame clones appear in the TCRdb table, and some are missing; sequencing was by immunoSEQ multiplex PCR. The table has roughly 100,000 clones, about 81% seen once; the top ten hold approximately 2.2%. Only a few counts were recorded for this clone.

Sequenced material: PBMCs. The genes are TRBV6-5 and TRBJ1-4; 7 bases agree with TRBD1. The sequence was collected from a man younger than 40 in good health and CMV-seronegative. CDR3 amino acids: CASSPSTGMHEKLFF. The CDR3 DNA sequence: TGTGCCAGCAGTCCATCGACAGGGATGCATGAAAAACTGTTTTTT.